This TCR beta chain was obtained from a study of blood T cell repertoires in COVID-19. Study-level background: Donors in the United States, Italy and Spain gave samples during acute or convalescent COVID-19. Sample material is recorded as cDNA or gDNA derived from T cells, B-cell-depleted T cells, or PBMCs.

Original handling: Nucleated cell counts were estimated from reference gene primer amplification. Profiling relied on immunoSEQ multiplex PCR, and the TCRdb table lists in-frame clones only, not all of them. From that table come the V and J calls and clone size; the DNA was used to work out D and trimming. Among around 280,000 clones, 75% to 90% were seen once, and the ten largest hold over 2%. Germline V gene sequence: CDR1 SGDLS, CDR2 YYNGEE. V was trimmed by 4 bases and J by 3 bases, leaving 13 bases between them. The CDR3 runs 15 residues. The table lists this clone with a few counts. Sequences were obtained from peripheral blood. The TCR originated in a woman in her 30s who had recovered from COVID-19. The chain combines TRBV9 with TRBJ1-4; a possible D gene is TRBD1 (6 bases). As DNA, the CDR3 is TGTGCCAGCAGCTACCGGGACAACTCTAATGAAAAACTGTTTTTT. Its translation is CASSYRDNSNEKLFF.